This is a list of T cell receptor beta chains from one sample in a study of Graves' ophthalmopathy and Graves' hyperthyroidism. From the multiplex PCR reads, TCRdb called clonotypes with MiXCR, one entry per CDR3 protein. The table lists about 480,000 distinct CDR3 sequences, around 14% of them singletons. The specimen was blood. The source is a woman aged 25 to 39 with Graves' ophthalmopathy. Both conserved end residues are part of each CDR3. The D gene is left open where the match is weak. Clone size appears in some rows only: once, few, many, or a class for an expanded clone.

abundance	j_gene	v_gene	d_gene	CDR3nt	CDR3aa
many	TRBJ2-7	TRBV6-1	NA	TGTGCCAGCACCTTTGGCGGAGGGCCACCCACCTACGAGCAGTACTTC	CASTFGGGPPTYEQYF
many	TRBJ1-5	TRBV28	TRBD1	TGTGCCAGCAGCTTCTTTCGGGGGACAGGGACCAATCAGCCCCAGCATTTT	CASSFFRGTGTNQPQHF
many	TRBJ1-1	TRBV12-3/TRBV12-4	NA	TGTGCCAGCACCAAAGACAGCCGCACTGAAGCTTTCTTT	CASTKDSRTEAFF
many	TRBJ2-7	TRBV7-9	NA	TGTGCCAGCAGCTTAATGAGGGGGAGCTCCTACGAGCAGTACTTC	CASSLMRGSSYEQYF
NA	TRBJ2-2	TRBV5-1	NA	TGCGCCAGCAGCTTGAACAGTGGCCCCCCCACCGGGGAGCTGTTTTTT	CASSLNSGPPTGELFF
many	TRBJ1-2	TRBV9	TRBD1	TGTGCCAGCAGCGGGGACAGGGGTGGGTATGGCTACACCTTC	CASSGDRGGYGYTF
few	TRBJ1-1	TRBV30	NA	TGTGCCTGGAAGGACCGGGCTGAAGCTTTCTTT	CAWKDRAEAFF
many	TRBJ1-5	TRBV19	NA	TGTGCCAGTAGTATGAGGACTAGCCAGCCCCAGCATTTT	CASSMRTSQPQHF
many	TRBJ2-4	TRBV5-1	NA	TGCGCCAGCAGCTTGCGGCAACATGGCATTCAGTACTTC	CASSLRQHGIQYF
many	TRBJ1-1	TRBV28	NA	TGTGCCAGCAGTTTAGGAGGGGCCACCTTGAGGACTGAAGCTTTCTTT	CASSLGGATLRTEAFF
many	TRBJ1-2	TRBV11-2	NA	TGTGCCAGCAGCTTAGAAGACCAGGGTATCTATGGCTACACCTTC	CASSLEDQGIYGYTF
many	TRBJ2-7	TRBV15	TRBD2	TGTGCCACCAGCCGAGCGGGAGGACTAGCGGAAGAGCAGTACTTC	CATSRAGGLAEEQYF
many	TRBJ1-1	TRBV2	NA	TGTGCCAGCAGTATTTACACCGCTGGTACTGAAGCTTTCTTT	CASSIYTAGTEAFF
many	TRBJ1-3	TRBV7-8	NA	TGTGCCAGCAGCTTGAGACGGGTCTCTGGAAACACCATATATTTT	CASSLRRVSGNTIYF
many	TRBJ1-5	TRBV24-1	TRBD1	TGTGCCACCAGTGACCGGACAGGGTACAATCAGCCCCAGCATTTT	CATSDRTGYNQPQHF
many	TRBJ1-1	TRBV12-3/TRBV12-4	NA	TGTGCCAGCAGTTTCGCGGGGAGTAACACTGAAGCTTTCTTT	CASSFAGSNTEAFF
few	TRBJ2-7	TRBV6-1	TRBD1	TGTGCCAGCAGTGCCGGGACAGACACCTACGAGCAGTACTTC	CASSAGTDTYEQYF
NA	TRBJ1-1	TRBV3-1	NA	TGTGCCAGCAGCCCCAGCGACCGGAACACTGAAGCTTTCTTT	CASSPSDRNTEAFF
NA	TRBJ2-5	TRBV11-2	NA	TGTGCCAGCAGGGCTAGCAGAGGAGGGTACCAAGAGACCCAGTACTTC	CASRASRGGYQETQYF
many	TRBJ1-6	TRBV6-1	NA	TGTGCCTCTTCCCGCGGGGAAAGCCAATCACCCCTCCACTTT	CASSRGESQSPLHF
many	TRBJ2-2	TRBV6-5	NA	TGTGCCAGCAGTTACAACGGGGGGCGCACCGGGGAGCTGTTTTTT	CASSYNGGRTGELFF
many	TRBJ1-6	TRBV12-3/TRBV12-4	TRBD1	TGTGCCAGCAGTGACGGGGACAGGGGGCATTCACCCCTCCACTTT	CASSDGDRGHSPLHF
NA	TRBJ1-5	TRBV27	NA	TGTGCCAGCAGTTCGGGCATCCTTCATCAGCCTCAGCATTTT	CASSSGILHQPQHF
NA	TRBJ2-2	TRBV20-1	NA	TGCAGTGCTTTGGGTACCGGGGAGCTGTTTTTT	CSALGTGELFF
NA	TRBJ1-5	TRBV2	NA	TGTGCCAGCAGTGAACGACAGTCTGATCAGCCCCAGCATTTT	CASSERQSDQPQHF
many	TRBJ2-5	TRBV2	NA	TGTGCCAGCAAAGCCGCTACCCAGTACTTC	CASKAATQYF
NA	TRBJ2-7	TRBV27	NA	TGTGCCAGCAGTTCCTTGGCAACCTACGAGCAGTACTTC	CASSSLATYEQYF
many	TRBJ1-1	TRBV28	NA	TGTGCCAGCCACTCTGAAGCTTTCTTT	CASHSEAFF
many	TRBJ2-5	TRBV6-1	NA	TGTGCCAGCAGTACCGGGTCAATCAACCAAGAGACCCAGTACTTC	CASSTGSINQETQYF
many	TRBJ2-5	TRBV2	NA	TGTGCCAGCGGCGGGACGCGACTCCACCAAGAGACCCAGTACTTC	CASGGTRLHQETQYF
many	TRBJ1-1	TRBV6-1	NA	TGTGCCAGCAGGGTGCAGGCTTTCTTT	CASRVQAFF
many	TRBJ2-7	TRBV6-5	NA	TGTGCCAGCAGCCCCTTCCAAGGTTCCCACGAGCAGTACTTC	CASSPFQGSHEQYF
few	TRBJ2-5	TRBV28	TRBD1	TGTGCCAGCAGTATTCCCGACAGGGACGAAGAGACCCAGTACTTC	CASSIPDRDEETQYF
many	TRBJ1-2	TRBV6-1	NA	TGTGCCAGCAAGGCAGGGGACTATGGCTACACCTTC	CASKAGDYGYTF
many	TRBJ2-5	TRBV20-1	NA	TGCAGTGCTCCTCAAGGGTTCGGGGAGACCCAGTACTTC	CSAPQGFGETQYF
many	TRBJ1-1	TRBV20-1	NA	TGCAGTGTTAGGAGGGCGGCGAACACTGAAGCTTTCTTT	CSVRRAANTEAFF
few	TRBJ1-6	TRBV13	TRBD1	TGTGCCAGCAGCACTCCGGACAGGACCTCCTATAATTCACCCCTCCACTTT	CASSTPDRTSYNSPLHF
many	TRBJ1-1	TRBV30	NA	TGTGCCTGGACGGGTCGCGGGGCAGGGGCGAACACTGAAGCTTTCTTT	CAWTGRGAGANTEAFF
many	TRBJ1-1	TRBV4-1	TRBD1	TGCGCCAGCAGCACGCCGACAGGGGGAGGCACTGAAGCTTTCTTT	CASSTPTGGGTEAFF
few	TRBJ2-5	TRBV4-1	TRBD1	TGCGCCAGCAGCCAGGGGAGGGACAGGGGCGTGGTGACCCAGTACTTC	CASSQGRDRGVVTQYF
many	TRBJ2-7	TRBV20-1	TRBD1	TGCAGTGCTATCCGGGACAGCGGCTACGAGCAGTACTTC	CSAIRDSGYEQYF
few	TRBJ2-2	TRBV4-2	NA	TGTGCCAGCAGCCAAGCGGAGATAGATCGGGCCGGGGAGCTGTTTTTT	CASSQAEIDRAGELFF
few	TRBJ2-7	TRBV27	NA	TGTGCCTCTAATCCCCTAGGTCGACAGGAGAACGAGCAGTACTTC	CASNPLGRQENEQYF
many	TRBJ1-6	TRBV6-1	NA	TGTGCCAGCAGTGAAGGGACAGCCTATAATTCACCCCTCCACTTT	CASSEGTAYNSPLHF
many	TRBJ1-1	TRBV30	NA	TGTGCCTGGAGTGACAGGTCGGACACTGAAGCTTTCTTT	CAWSDRSDTEAFF
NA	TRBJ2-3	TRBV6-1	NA	TGTGCCAGCAGTGAAACAGGGATGCCAGATACGCAGTATTTT	CASSETGMPDTQYF
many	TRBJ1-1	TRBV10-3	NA	TGTGCCATCAGTGAGAACTTGAAAGGGGGAAACACTGAAGCTTTCTTT	CAISENLKGGNTEAFF
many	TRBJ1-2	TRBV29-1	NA	TGCAGCGTTGACAGGGGTGGCTATGGCTACACCTTC	CSVDRGGYGYTF
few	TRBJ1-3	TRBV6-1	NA	TGTGCCAAAAACAGCTCTGGAAACACCATATATTTT	CAKNSSGNTIYF
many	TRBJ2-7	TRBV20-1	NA	TGCAGTGCCCTTATGTGGAGCGTGGGGATTTGGGAGCAGTACTTC	CSALMWSVGIWEQYF
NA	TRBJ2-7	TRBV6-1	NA	TGTGCCAGCGGAGTCTTACAGGGAAGCTACGAGCAGTACTTC	CASGVLQGSYEQYF
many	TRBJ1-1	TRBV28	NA	TGTGCCAGCAGTTCACGACGGAGGAACACTGAAGCTTTCTTT	CASSSRRRNTEAFF
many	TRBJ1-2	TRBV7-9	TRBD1	TGTGCCAGCGGCGATACAGGGGGAAACTATGGCTACACCTTC	CASGDTGGNYGYTF
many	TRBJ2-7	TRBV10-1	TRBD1	TGCGCCAGCAGTGAGCGGGGACAGGGCCTGTCCTACGAGCAGTACTTC	CASSERGQGLSYEQYF
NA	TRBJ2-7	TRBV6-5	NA	TGTGCCAGCAGTTACAGGGCGTCCTACGAGCAGTACTTC	CASSYRASYEQYF
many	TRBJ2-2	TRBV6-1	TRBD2	TGTGCCAGCAGGGGACTAGCGACCCCCGCCGGGGAGCTGTTTTTT	CASRGLATPAGELFF
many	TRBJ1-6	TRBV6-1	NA	TGTGCCAGCAGGCGTGAGAGCTCCTATAATTCACCCCTCCACTTT	CASRRESSYNSPLHF